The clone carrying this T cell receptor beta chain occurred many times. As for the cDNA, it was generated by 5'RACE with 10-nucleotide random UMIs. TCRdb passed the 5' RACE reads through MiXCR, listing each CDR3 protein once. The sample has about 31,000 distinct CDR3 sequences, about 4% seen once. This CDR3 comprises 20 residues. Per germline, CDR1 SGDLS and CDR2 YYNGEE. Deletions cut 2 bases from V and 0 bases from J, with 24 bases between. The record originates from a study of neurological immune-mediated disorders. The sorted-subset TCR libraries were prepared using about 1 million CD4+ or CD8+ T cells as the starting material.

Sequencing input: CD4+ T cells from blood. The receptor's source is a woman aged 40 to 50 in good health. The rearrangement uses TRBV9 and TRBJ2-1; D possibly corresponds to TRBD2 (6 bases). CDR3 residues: CASSVGLTPYKRSSYNEQFF. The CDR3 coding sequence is TGTGCCAGCAGCGTCGGACTAACCCCTTATAAGCGAAGCTCCTACAATGAGCAGTTCTTC.